This is a list of T cell receptor beta chains from one sample in a study of cytomegalovirus exposure and HLA in healthy donors. Produced via immunoSEQ multiplex PCR; TCRdb's table is partial and in-frame only. The sample records 150,000 to 200,000 clones, nearly 80% being singletons. Source material: PBMCs. Source of these receptors: a woman aged 40 to 50 in good health and CMV-seronegative. CDR3s leave out the opening cysteine and the closing phenylalanine or tryptophan. A D gene is named only where the DNA matches it firmly.

. | TRBV27 | 13 | ASSYRQVRVYEQY
. | TRBV21-1 | 14 | ASSKPYRDRHEKLF
. | TRBV18 | 10 | ASSPSSYEQY
. | TRBV18 | 13 | ASSPGSGVRETQY
TRBD2 | TRBV11-3 | 15 | ASSFLAGGPPGNEQF
TRBD2 | TRBV15 | 19 | ATSSHSGGWERRAKNNEQF
TRBD1 | TRBV4-3 | 13 | ASSLADRGQGGYT
. | TRBV7-2 | 13 | ASSLSSANTGELF
. | TRBV11-2 | 15 | ASSLRLSGQISYEQY
TRBD2 | TRBV4-1 | 15 | ASSQTSGRVEPYEQY
. | TRBV7-6 | 12 | ASSLEFATDTQY
TRBD2 | TRBV11-1 | 13 | ASRPSGGNTGELF
TRBD1 | TRBV29-1 | 11 | SVLGQGNEKLF
TRBD2 | TRBV27 | 13 | ASTLSGANQETQY
. | TRBV6-1 | 10 | ASRQQGRKQY
. | TRBV5-4 | 11 | ASSQTSTDTQY
. | TRBV4-3 | 15 | AGSRGVGSGNTGELF
. | TRBV27 | 11 | ASSRVRGTEAF
. | TRBV9 | 12 | ASSEVGREETQY
TRBD1 | TRBV28 | 12 | ASSFSRTGYIQY
. | TRBV6-6 | 13 | ASRGGQGPSETQY
. | TRBV9 | 13 | AGAGTRGYQETQY
. | TRBV29-1 | 13 | SVEPPGRVTDTQY
TRBD2 | TRBV19 | 16 | ASSGTGTSGSSYNEQF
. | TRBV25-1 | 14 | ASSERAGVQNSPLH
. | TRBV5-4 | 14 | ASSLVAGGTQETQY
. | TRBV18 | 13 | ASSPYSANTGELF
. | TRBV5-4 | 12 | ASSERSSYNEQF
TRBD1 | TRBV27 | 10 | ASSPRGYEQH
. | TRBV19 | 14 | ASSIWGRGLPGELF
. | TRBV27 | 12 | ASQQGGLRDEQY
. | TRBV5-4 | 12 | ASSSRLEAGEQY
TRBD1 | TRBV28 | 13 | ASSYPRTGGSGYT
TRBD2 | TRBV10-3 | 12 | AIRASGVTDTQY
TRBD2 | TRBV5-6 | 12 | ASSHSGGFYEQY
. | TRBV4-1 | 13 | ASSQRLATGETQY
. | TRBV29-1 | 10 | SAGQGTDTQY
TRBD2 | TRBV7-9 | 14 | ASSWDEREGLNEQY
TRBD2 | TRBV7-9 | 13 | ASSFSSGSTYEQF
TRBD1 | TRBV5-1 | 14 | ASSEGQGTAKNIQY